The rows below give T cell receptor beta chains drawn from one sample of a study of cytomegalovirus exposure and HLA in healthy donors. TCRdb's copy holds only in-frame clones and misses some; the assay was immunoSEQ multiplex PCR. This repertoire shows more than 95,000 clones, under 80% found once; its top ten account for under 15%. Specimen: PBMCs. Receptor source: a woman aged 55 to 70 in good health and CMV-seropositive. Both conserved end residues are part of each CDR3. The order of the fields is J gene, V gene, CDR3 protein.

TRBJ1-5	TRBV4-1	CASSQGDRDHNQPQHF
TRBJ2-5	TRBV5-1	CASTEVPLQGQETQYF
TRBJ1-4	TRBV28	CASSGPGSTNEKLFF
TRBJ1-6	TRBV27	CASRTQSSIAVSPLHF
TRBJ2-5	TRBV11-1	CASSPGEQPWETQYF
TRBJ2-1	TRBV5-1	CASSLTGDYNEQFF
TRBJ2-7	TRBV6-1	CASTLAGTGWHEQYF
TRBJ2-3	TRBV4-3	CASSQDFASGSTSTDTQYF
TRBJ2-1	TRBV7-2	CASSLVAGVNEQFF
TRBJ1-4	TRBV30	CASRNRVNEKLFF
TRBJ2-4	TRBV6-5	CASSYSNRAKNIQYF
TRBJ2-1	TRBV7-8	CASSLGGFGEQFF
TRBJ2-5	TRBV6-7	CASSDAYGVIVDETQYF
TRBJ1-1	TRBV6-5	CASSPRGMNTEAFF
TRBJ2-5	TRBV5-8	CASSAGTSGRAQETQYF
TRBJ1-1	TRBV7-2	CASRQGQGIYTEAFF
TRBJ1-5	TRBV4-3	CASSQAGNQPQHF
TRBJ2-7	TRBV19	CASSLDRSYEQYF
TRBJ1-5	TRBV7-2	CASSKDRASNQPQHF
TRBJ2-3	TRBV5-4	CASTRQGADTQYF
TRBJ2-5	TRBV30	CAWSGLQGGRIIREQETQYF
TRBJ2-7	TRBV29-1	CSVGGTHSYEQYF
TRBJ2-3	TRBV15	CATSSAFTGTSGRDTQYF
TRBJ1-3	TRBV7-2	CASSSSLSGNTIYF
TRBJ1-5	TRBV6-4	CARGLFSNQPQHF
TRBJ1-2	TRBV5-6	CASSLVSTGGNYGYTF
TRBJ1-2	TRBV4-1	CASSPEQGAGYGYTF
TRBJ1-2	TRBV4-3	CASSQVAGNYGYTF
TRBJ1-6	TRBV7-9	CASSLRRLREEKYNSPLHF
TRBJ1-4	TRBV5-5	CASSFGTGGAGEKLFF
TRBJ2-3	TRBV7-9	CASSLGAGGGSTDTQYF
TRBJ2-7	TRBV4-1	CASSQGTSVGEQYF
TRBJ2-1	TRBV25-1	CASSGSGWYNEQFF
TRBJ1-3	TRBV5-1	CASSLYVRTGTSGGNTIYF
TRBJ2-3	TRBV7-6	CASSFLTSGGTDTQYF
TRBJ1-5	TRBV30	CAWSPKRARGNQPQHF
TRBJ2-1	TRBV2	CASSPGTDINEQFF
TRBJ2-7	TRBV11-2	CASKASVDYEQYF
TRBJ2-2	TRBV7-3	CASSKGLAGNTGELFF
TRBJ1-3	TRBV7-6	CASSPRTGTGNTIYF
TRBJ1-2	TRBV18	CASSPLGQGDYGYTF
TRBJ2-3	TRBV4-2	CASSQQTGVADTQYF
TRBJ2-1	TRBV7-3	CASSPGGGGYSYNEQFF
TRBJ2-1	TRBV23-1	CASSIQGWGQFF
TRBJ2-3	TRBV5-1	CASSWGGTSGSLADTQYF
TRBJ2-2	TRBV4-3	CASSHASGRSTNTGELFF
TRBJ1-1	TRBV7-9	CASSFQGIAEAFF